This TCR beta chain emerged from a study of spatial heterogeneity in lung cancer. The wider study: More beta-chain than alpha-chain sequences were consistently detected. A unique TCR and UMI combination showed up more than ten times in raw reads, on average.

This clonotype appeared a few times. Time point defined: blood at routine non-recurrence follow-up after resection. The input material, whole RNA from tumor, nontumor lung or frozen PBMC, was sequenced unsorted. Via MiXCR, TCRdb re-called the 5' RACE reads, giving one row per CDR3 protein. The repertoire consists of around 120,000 distinct CDR3 sequences, with roughly an eighth occurring once and the leading ten covering approximately 15%. Trimming removed 0 bases from V and 1 base from J, with 3 bases in between. CDR1 and CDR2 (germline): MNHEY, SVGEGT. There are 14 residues in the CDR3. This specimen consisted of PBMCs, obtained at follow-up. The clonotype comes from a male donor with early-stage non-small cell lung cancer. The chain uses TRBV6-2 or TRBV6-3 and TRBJ2-2; D gene uncertain. CDR3 sequence (DNA): TGTGCCAGCAGTTACTCGGGGAACACCGGGGAGCTGTTTTTT. Its translation: CASSYSGNTGELFF.